This T cell receptor beta chain was identified in a study of blood T cell repertoires in COVID-19. How the authors handled the data: Scientists estimated how many nucleated cells there were by amplifying reference gene primers. Sequenced by immunoSEQ multiplex PCR; TCRdb stores in-frame clones only, minus some. The DNA gave D and trimming, while V, J and clone size come from that table. Found here are 120,000 to 150,000 clones, roughly four fifths of them singletons; the top ten hold about 3.7%. The study recruited people aged roughly 18 to 100 years across about two dozen US areas. This clone has just a few counts. J gave up 1 base and V 5 bases, and 8 bases lay outside the gene matches. Germline-derived CDR1 and CDR2 are SQVTM and ANQGSEA. The CDR3 runs 14 residues.

The sample consisted of PBMCs or T cells enriched from blood (not recorded which). The receptor was isolated from a woman aged 50 to 65 with acute COVID-19. This rearrangement joins TRBV29-1 to TRBJ2-7; TRBD1 agrees at 7 bases. DNA of the CDR3: TGCAGCGTTTACACCGGGACAGCATCCTACGAGCAGTACTTC. Translated, it gives CSVYTGTASYEQYF.